The clone carrying this T cell receptor (beta chain) was seen at least ten times. The antigen is undetermined. Each CDR3 protein gets one entry after TCRdb re-called the 5' RACE reads with MiXCR. The sample contains about 240,000 distinct CDR3 sequences, roughly 10% of which appear only once. The sample belongs to a study of T-cell memory formation after mild COVID-19. Findings and limits, study-wide: Clones contracting day 15 to 85 were balanced CD4/CD8; later expanders leaned CD4+. CM and EM subsets held most contracting CD4+ clones; EMRA held CD8+ ones.

The CDR3 loop spans 15 amino acids. V dropped 3 bases and J dropped 2 bases, with 11 bases sitting between them. This sequence originates from a man aged 18 to 29 who had mild COVID-19 (a few samples of this study predate the infection). Cell type and time point are not known. The material sequenced was PBMCs or a T cell subset sorted from them (not recorded which). This chain links TRBV12-3 or TRBV12-4 with TRBJ1-5; perhaps TRBD1 as D (5 bases). The chain's CDR3 is CASSLEVGRNQPQHF. In DNA form, the CDR3 reads TGTGCCAGCAGTTTGGAGGTGGGGCGCAATCAGCCCCAGCATTTT.